This TCR beta chain is drawn from a study of blood T cells in healthy people across ages. Deletions cut 4 bases from V and 6 bases from J, with 16 bases between. Germline lookup yields CDR1 DFQATT and CDR2 SNEGSKA (reference sequence). This CDR3 is 13 amino acids long. A J-beta primer mix and a sample-barcoded 5' primer were used in a second PCR of about 7 to 11 cycles. TCRdb redid the calling of the 5' RACE reads with MiXCR, one entry per CDR3 protein. The sample consists of just over 1 million distinct CDR3 sequences, under 55% of them appearing once. This clonotype was detected a few times. This chain links TRBV20-1 with TRBJ2-7, with a tentative D call TRBD1 (6 bases). This clonotype was sampled from a woman between 55 and 75 years old in good health. Source material: blood. CDR3 in DNA: TGCAGTGCTACAGGAGACAGGCCCCTCGAGCAGTACTTC. Translated, it gives CSATGDRPLEQYF.